The 20 T cell receptor beta chains listed next were all sequenced from one sample in a study of vaccination and CD4 T cells after COVID-19. Regarding treatment: roughly 11-day PBMC culture with coronavirus spike peptide pools or control peptides (ViraFEST assay). Their target antigens are unknown. Once obtained from cultured CD4+ T cells, the DNA was sequenced using the Oncomine TCR Beta short-read assay. TCRdb fed the PCR reads into MiXCR, producing one record per CDR3 protein. Of roughly 12,000 distinct CDR3 sequences in the sample, roughly 44% were seen once. The specimen was CD4+ T cells from blood, cultured in vitro. The origin of the receptors is a human donor who had recovered from COVID-19.

This clonotype was detected only a few times. The gene calls are TRBV20-1 and TRBJ1-2, with D hard to call. Trimming removed 0 bases at V and 1 base at J, with 9 bases between. The germline V gene encodes CDR1 DFQATT and CDR2 SNEGSKA (reference sequence). CDR3 length: 14 amino acids. CDR3 sequence: CSARDPQHNYGYTF. The CDR3 DNA follows: TGCAGTGCTAGAGATCCCCAGCATAACTATGGCTACACCTTC.

CDR3: CASTSGQGTSPLHF. In DNA, the CDR3 is TGTGCCAGCACCTCGGGACAGGGGACTTCACCCCTCCACTTT. V gene TRBV27 combines with J gene TRBJ1-6; 10 bases agree with TRBD1. The CDR3 has 14 residues. The V segment lost 7 bases and the J segment 9 bases; nucleotides outside the gene matches: 6. The V gene's germline CDR1 is MNHEY and CDR2 SMNVEV (reference sequence).

This clonotype has just a few counts. The V gene is TRBV20-1, the J gene TRBJ2-1; possibly TRBD1 or TRBD2 for D (5 bases each). V lost 5 bases and J lost 4, with 15 bases in between. CDR3 length: 14 amino acids. Germline V gene data show CDR1 as DFQATT and CDR2 as SNEGSKA (reference sequence). CDR3: CSAAMVGEYNEQFF. CDR3 bases: TGCAGTGCTGCGATGGTGGGGGAGTACAATGAGCAGTTCTTC.

The gene calls are TRBV19 and TRBJ2-7, with TRBD1 matching over 9 bases. This CDR3 region has 15 residues. V was clipped by 6 bases and J by 3 bases; unmatched bases: 9. Germline V gives CDR1 LNHDA, CDR2 SQIVND (reference sequence). This CDR3 is CASRVSGQGNYEQYF. The DNA for the CDR3 is TGTGCCAGTAGGGTCTCGGGACAGGGTAACTACGAGCAGTACTTC.

This chain uses TRBV20-1 with TRBJ1-1, with D unresolved. Germline values: CDR1 DFQATT, CDR2 SNEGSKA (reference sequence). CDR3 size: 14 residues. V lost 3 bases to trimming and J lost 4 bases, with 15 bases between them. Here the CDR3 reads CSARWQPKATEAFF. CDR3 bases: TGCAGTGCTAGGTGGCAGCCAAAGGCCACTGAAGCTTTCTTT.

This clonotype is large within its sample. The V and J genes are TRBV6-1 and TRBJ2-2; 7 bases are a match to TRBD1. V was clipped by 0 bases and J by 0 bases; unmatched bases: 7. CDR3 length equals 18 residues. CDR1 is MNHNS and CDR2 is SASEGT in the germline V gene. CDR3 in DNA: TGTGCCAGCAGTGAAGCGCTTATAGGGGGCGCGAACACCGGGGAGCTGTTTTTT. It codes for CASSEALIGGANTGELFF.

The chain couples TRBV11-2 to TRBJ2-7; D unclear. This CDR3 comprises 11 residues. Trimming cost V 5 bases and J 8 bases, with 10 bases left between them. Per the germline V gene, CDR1 is SGHAT and CDR2 is FQNNGV. CDR3 sequence (DNA): TGTGCCAGCAGCCCTAGTCAGAAGCAGTACTTC. This gives the protein CASSPSQKQYF.

The rearrangement uses TRBV20-1 and TRBJ2-7, with D tentatively TRBD2 (5 bases). Per the germline V gene, CDR1 is DFQATT and CDR2 is SNEGSKA (reference sequence). V was pared by 3 bases and J by 3 bases, with 21 bases between. The CDR3 runs 16 residues. The CDR3 spells CSASTLLGVGLYEQYF. CDR3 nucleotide sequence: TGCAGTGCTAGTACCCTACTCGGCGTTGGACTCTACGAGCAGTACTTC.

The chain joins TRBV12-3 or TRBV12-4 to TRBJ1-2; 7 nucleotides match TRBD1. The CDR3 covers 13 residues. Trimming cost V 6 bases and J 2 bases; bases outside gene matches: 3. This CDR3 is CASSWDRNYGYTF. The CDR3 DNA is TGTGCCAGCAGCTGGGACAGAAACTATGGCTACACCTTC.

In its sample, this clonotype is medium-sized. The chain combines TRBV30 with TRBJ1-1; TRBD1 aligns across 7 bases. Losses at the gene ends were 2 bases for V and 1 base for J; bases not matched to a gene: 4. The CDR3 sequence is 14 residues long. The V gene's germline CDR1 is GTSNPN and CDR2 SVGIG (reference sequence). CDR3 DNA sequence: TGTGCCTGGAGTCCCGGGACAGCGAACACTGAAGCTTTCTTT. Translating it yields CAWSPGTANTEAFF.

Remarks on this clonotype: One end of the junction does not line up with germline, which may come from a read error. V and J are TRBV27 and TRBJ2-5; 10 bases fit TRBD1. The CDR3 has 17 amino acids. Germline V gene sequence: CDR1 MNHEY, CDR2 SMNVEV (reference sequence). In DNA form, the CDR3 reads TGTACCAGCAGCAGCCGGACGACAGGGGGCGCCCGGGAGACCCAGTACTTC. Translation: CTSSSRTTGGARETQYF.

This clonotype was observed a few times. The chain employs TRBV21-1 and TRBJ2-7; TRBD1, the D gene given by the table, was not confirmed from the DNA. TRBV21-1 counts as a pseudogene. CDR3 length equals 18 residues. For the CDR3, the DNA is TGTGCCAGCAGCGGCCAATCTTCCGGGACGGTGAGCTCCTACGAGCAGTACTTC. Amino acids: CASSGQSSGTVSSYEQYF.

This clonotype ranks as medium-sized. This chain links TRBV7-2 with TRBJ2-3; possible D gene TRBD2, 5 bases. Trimming stripped 6 bases from V and 2 bases from J, with 12 bases between. The germline CDR1 and CDR2 sequences are SGHTA and FQGNSA. The CDR3 is 14 residues long. The CDR3 region is CASREAVVTDTQYF. DNA for the CDR3: TGTGCCAGCAGGGAGGCCGTAGTCACAGATACGCAGTATTTT.

This chain links TRBV18 with TRBJ2-7; D is unclear. V lost 3 bases and J lost 6, with 12 bases in between. CDR3 length equals 13 residues. From germline, CDR1 is KGHSH and CDR2 LQKENI. The CDR3 DNA sequence: TGTGCCAGCTCACCCCCGTCAGCTCGCGAGCAGTACTTC. Translation: CASSPPSAREQYF. The variable domain in full, completed from reference TRBV18 and TRBJ2-7, reads NAGVMQNPRHLVRRRGQEARLRCSPMKGHSHVYWYRQLPEEGLKFMVYLQKENIIDESGMPKERFSAEFPKEGPSILRIQQVVRGDSAAYFCASSPPSAREQYFGPGTRLTVT.

The chain uses TRBV24-1 and TRBJ2-1; TRBD2 aligns across 10 bases. Germline CDR1 KGHDR, CDR2 SFDVKD. V lost 6 bases and J lost 9; bases outside the gene matches: 7. The CDR3 has 14 residues. The CDR3 DNA sequence: TGTGCCACCAGTTCCAGCGGGAGGGATCTTGAGCAGTTCTTC. As protein: CATSSSGRDLEQFF.

The V and J genes are TRBV6-5 and TRBJ2-2, with 7 bases identical to TRBD2. The J segment lost 0 bases and the V segment lost 2 bases, leaving 6 bases of the junction unmatched. Germline V gene sequence: CDR1 MNHEY, CDR2 SVGAGI. This CDR3 comprises 17 residues. CDR3 region: CASSYQGGGANTGELFF. The CDR3 bases are TGTGCCAGCAGTTACCAAGGTGGGGGGGCGAACACCGGGGAGCTGTTTTTT.

The V and J genes are TRBV27 and TRBJ2-5, with a tentative D call TRBD1 (6 bases). Trimming cost V 2 bases and J 3 bases, with 7 bases left between them. This CDR3 has 13 residues. CDR1 is MNHEY and CDR2 is SMNVEV in the germline V gene (reference sequence). CDR3 in DNA: TGTGCCAGCAGTTTACACAGGGAAGAGACCCAGTACTTC. It yields the protein CASSLHREETQYF.

This clonotype was seen more than once but under ten times. The V gene is TRBV19, the J gene TRBJ1-5, with D possibly matching TRBD1 (5 bases). Germline values: CDR1 LNHDA, CDR2 SQIVND (reference sequence). Between the trimmed V and J ends, which lost 5 bases and 3 bases, there was a span of 17 bases. The length of the CDR3 is 16 residues. CDR3 DNA sequence: TGTGCCAGTAGTTCCACGGGGCAGGGCGTCAATCAGCCCCAGCATTTT. Its protein product is CASSSTGQGVNQPQHF. Combining the CDR3 with reference TRBV19 and TRBJ1-5 gives the whole variable domain DGGITQSPKYLFRKEGQNVTLSCEQNLNHDAMYWYRQDPGQGLRLIYYSQIVNDFQKGDIAEGYSVSREKKESFPLTVTSAQKNPTAFYLCASSSTGQGVNQPQHFGDGTRLSIL.

The chain links TRBV10-3 to TRBJ2-3; D is possibly TRBD2 (5 bases). V was cut by 3 bases and J by 1 base, with 11 bases left in between. CDR1 and CDR2 (germline): ENHRY, SYGVKD. The CDR3 runs 15 residues. CDR3 loop: CAISEGLAGTDTQYF. The CDR3 nucleotides read TGTGCCATCAGTGAAGGGCTAGCAGGCACAGATACGCAGTATTTT.

The V and J genes are TRBV11-2 and TRBJ1-1; weak D call: TRBD1 (6 bases). The CDR3 has 13 residues. V lost 2 bases and J 4 bases, leaving 8 bases between the germline ends. Germline CDR1 and CDR2: SGHAT and FQNNGV. The CDR3 protein is CASSLYRVTEAFF. The CDR3 DNA reads TGTGCCAGCAGCTTATACAGGGTCACTGAAGCTTTCTTT.